Listed below are T cell receptor beta chains from one sample, sequenced in a study of T cells in Graves' hyperthyroidism and ophthalmopathy. TCRdb reprocessed the multiplex PCR reads with MiXCR, giving one entry per CDR3 protein. The table includes fewer than 400,000 distinct CDR3 sequences, around 14% detected once. What was sequenced was blood. The receptors originated from a woman between 18 and 29 years old with Graves' hyperthyroidism that later progressed to Graves' ophthalmopathy. CDR3s include the opening cysteine and the closing phenylalanine or tryptophan. D genes are given only for firm matches. Clone size is given as how often the clone was seen (once, few, many) or a class if it is expanded.

CDR3nt,CDR3aa,j_gene,d_gene,v_gene,len,abundance
TGCAGTGCTCCCCCGGGGGGTTCGCTCGTGGGCAATGAGCAGTTCTTC,CSAPPGGSLVGNEQFF,TRBJ2-1,TRBD2,TRBV20-1,16,many
TGCGCCAGCAGCCTAGCCAGGGGGGCTAACTATGGCTACACCTTC,CASSLARGANYGYTF,TRBJ1-2,TRBD1,TRBV5-1,15,many
TGTGCCACCAGTGAGATTAGCGGGAGTTATACGCAGTATTTT,CATSEISGSYTQYF,TRBJ2-3,TRBD2,TRBV24-1,14,few
TGTGCCAGCAGTGCCGGACCAACAACGGACACTGAAGCTTTCTTT,CASSAGPTTDTEAFF,TRBJ1-1,.,TRBV6-1,15,many
TGCAGTGCTAGAAGCGGGTTATCCTACAATGAGCAGTTCTTC,CSARSGLSYNEQFF,TRBJ2-1,.,TRBV20-1,14,many
TGTGCCATCAGTGAGGGGGTAGCGGCGGGCACCGGGGAGCTGTTTTTT,CAISEGVAAGTGELFF,TRBJ2-2,.,TRBV10-3,16,few
TGTGCCACCCGGGGCAGGAACACTGAAGCTTTCTTT,CATRGRNTEAFF,TRBJ1-1,.,TRBV6-1,12,many
TGTGCCAGCAGCGACCGACAGGGTAAAAATCAGCCCCAGCATTTT,CASSDRQGKNQPQHF,TRBJ1-5,TRBD1,TRBV5-8,15,many
TGTGCCAGCAGTCCGACAGGAACCGGGCAGCCCCAGCATTTT,CASSPTGTGQPQHF,TRBJ1-5,.,TRBV9,14,few
TGTGCCAGCAGCGTCAACTCAGGGCTGACCTACGAGCAGTACTTC,CASSVNSGLTYEQYF,TRBJ2-7,.,TRBV2,15,many